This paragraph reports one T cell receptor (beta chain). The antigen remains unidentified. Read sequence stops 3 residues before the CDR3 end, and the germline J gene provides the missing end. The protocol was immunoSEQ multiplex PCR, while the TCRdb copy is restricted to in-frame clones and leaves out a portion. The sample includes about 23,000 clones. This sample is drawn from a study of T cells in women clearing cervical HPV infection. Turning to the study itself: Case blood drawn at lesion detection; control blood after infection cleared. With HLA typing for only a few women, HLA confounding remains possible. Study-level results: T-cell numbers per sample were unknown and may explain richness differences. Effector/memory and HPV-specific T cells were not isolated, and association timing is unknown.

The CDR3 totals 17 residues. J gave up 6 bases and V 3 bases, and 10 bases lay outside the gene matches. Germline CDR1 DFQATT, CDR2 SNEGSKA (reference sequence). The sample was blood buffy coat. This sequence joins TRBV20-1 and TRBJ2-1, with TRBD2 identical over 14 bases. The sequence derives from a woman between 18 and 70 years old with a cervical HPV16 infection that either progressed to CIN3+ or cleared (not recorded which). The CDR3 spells CSASRLTSGGVFNEQFF. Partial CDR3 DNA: TGCAGTGCTAGCAGACTGACTAGCGGGGGGGTTTTCAATGAG.